This is a list of T cell receptor beta chains from one sample in a study of identical twins. MiXCR, run by TCRdb on the 5' RACE reads, gives a single entry per CDR3 protein. The data show some 570,000 distinct CDR3 sequences, with around 22% seen just once and 0.45% to 0.5% held by the top ten. These data were also filed under a second study, of yellow fever vaccine responses in identical twins.

Sequencing used CD4+ T cells sorted from blood. These receptors were taken from a woman under 30 in good health. Both conserved end residues are part of each CDR3. The order of the fields is J gene, D gene, V gene, CDR3 protein. D genes are given only for firm matches.

TRBJ2-7,TRBD1,TRBV5-5,CASSAGQGSSYEQYF
TRBJ1-6,-,TRBV2,CASSEAGGLGSPLHF
TRBJ2-1,-,TRBV12-3/TRBV12-4,CASSPGRLVSNEQFF
TRBJ2-2,TRBD1,TRBV11-2,CASSAARTGRNTGELFF
TRBJ2-7,-,TRBV20-1,CSAREAALDYEQYF
TRBJ2-1,-,TRBV12-3/TRBV12-4,CASSFVGNYNEQFF
TRBJ2-7,TRBD2,TRBV12-3/TRBV12-4,CATGTSGRRYEQYF
TRBJ2-5,-,TRBV29-1,CSVELGGGPPQETQYF
TRBJ2-7,TRBD1,TRBV6-5,CASSSTGGRYEQYF
TRBJ2-1,TRBD2,TRBV3-1,CASSQVTSGGSHEQFF
TRBJ2-1,TRBD2,TRBV4-1,CASSQPTGGGNAYNEQFF
TRBJ2-3,-,TRBV20-1,CSARDPTVAQGTQYF
TRBJ2-5,TRBD2,TRBV5-1,CASSYNSGGQETQYF
TRBJ2-1,-,TRBV24-1,CATSDLGRQFF
TRBJ2-1,-,TRBV6-5,CASSYSGGGNEQFF
TRBJ2-7,-,TRBV12-3/TRBV12-4,CASSPDIEGGTNEQYF
TRBJ2-2,TRBD2,TRBV28,CASSFTGGRRTGELFF
TRBJ2-7,-,TRBV15,CATSRDRAVDYEQYF
TRBJ2-1,TRBD2,TRBV5-1,CASSFLAGEGLYNEQFF
TRBJ2-2,-,TRBV7-6,CASSTRQGELFF
TRBJ2-5,-,TRBV19,CASSIGGRGETQYF
TRBJ2-1,-,TRBV6-1,CASLPGASSYNEQFF
TRBJ2-4,-,TRBV20-1,CSAEKAGGGIQYF
TRBJ2-3,-,TRBV6-2/TRBV6-3,CASSYFLGADTQYF